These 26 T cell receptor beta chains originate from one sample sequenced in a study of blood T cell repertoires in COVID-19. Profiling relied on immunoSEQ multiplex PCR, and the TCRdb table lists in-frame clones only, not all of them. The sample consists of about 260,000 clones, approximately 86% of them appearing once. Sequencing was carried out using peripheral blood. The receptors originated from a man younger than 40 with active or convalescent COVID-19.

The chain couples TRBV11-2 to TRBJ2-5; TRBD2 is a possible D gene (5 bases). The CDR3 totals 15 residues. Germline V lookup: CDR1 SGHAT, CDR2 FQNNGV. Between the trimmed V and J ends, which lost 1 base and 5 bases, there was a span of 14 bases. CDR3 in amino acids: CASSLVVLALETQYF. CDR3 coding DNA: TGTGCCAGCAGCTTAGTTGTATTAGCGCTGGAGACCCAGTACTTC.

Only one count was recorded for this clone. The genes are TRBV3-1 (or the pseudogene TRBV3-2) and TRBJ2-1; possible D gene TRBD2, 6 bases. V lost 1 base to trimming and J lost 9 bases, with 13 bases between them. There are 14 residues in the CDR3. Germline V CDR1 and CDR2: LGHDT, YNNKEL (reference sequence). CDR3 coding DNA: TGTGCCAGCAGCCAAGTACGAGGGACTGGTGAGCAGTTCTTC. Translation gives CASSQVRGTGEQFF.

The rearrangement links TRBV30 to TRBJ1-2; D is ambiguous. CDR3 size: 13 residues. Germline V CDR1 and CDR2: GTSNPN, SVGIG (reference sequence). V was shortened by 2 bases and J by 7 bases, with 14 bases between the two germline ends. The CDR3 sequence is CAWSSRELFGYTF. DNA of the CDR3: TGTGCCTGGAGTAGTCGGGAACTCTTTGGCTACACCTTC.

CDR3 protein: CASSPLWGVANYGYTF. The CDR3 nucleotides are TGCGCCAGCAGCCCTCTCTGGGGGGTAGCTAACTATGGCTACACCTTC. The chain links TRBV4-1 to TRBJ1-2; D perhaps matches TRBD1 (5 bases). The CDR3 is 16 residues long. Trimming took off 4 bases at V and 0 bases at J, with 15 bases between the two ends. CDR1 and CDR2 (germline): MGHRA, YSYEKL.

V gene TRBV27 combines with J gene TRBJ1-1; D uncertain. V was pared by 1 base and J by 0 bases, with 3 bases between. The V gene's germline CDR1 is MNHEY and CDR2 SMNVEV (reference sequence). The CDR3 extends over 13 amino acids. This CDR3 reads CASSLFMNTEAFF. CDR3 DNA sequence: TGTGCCAGCAGTTTATTTATGAACACTGAAGCTTTCTTT.

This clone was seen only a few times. The CDR3 loop reads CSASRQGLENSPLHF. CDR3 in DNA: TGCAGTGCTAGTAGACAGGGGTTAGAGAATTCACCCCTCCACTTT. The chain combines TRBV20-1 with TRBJ1-6; 8 bases are a match to TRBD1. Germline V gene data show CDR1 as DFQATT and CDR2 as SNEGSKA (reference sequence). Germline trimming cut 3 bases from V and 7 bases from J; bases unmatched to any gene: 8. CDR3 length: 15 amino acids.

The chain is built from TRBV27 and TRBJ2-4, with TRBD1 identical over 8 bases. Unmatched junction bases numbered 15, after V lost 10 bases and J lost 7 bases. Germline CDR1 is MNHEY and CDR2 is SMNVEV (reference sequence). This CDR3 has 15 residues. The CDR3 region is CANHFKTGGNNIQYF. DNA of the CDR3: TGTGCCAACCACTTCAAAACAGGGGGTAATAACATTCAGTACTTC.

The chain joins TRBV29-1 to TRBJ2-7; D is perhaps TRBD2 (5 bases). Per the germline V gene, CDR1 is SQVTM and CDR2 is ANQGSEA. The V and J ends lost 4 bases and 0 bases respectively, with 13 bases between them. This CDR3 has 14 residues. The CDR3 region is CSVAPDLSSYEQYF. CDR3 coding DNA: TGCAGCGTTGCCCCGGACTTAAGCTCCTACGAGCAGTACTTC.

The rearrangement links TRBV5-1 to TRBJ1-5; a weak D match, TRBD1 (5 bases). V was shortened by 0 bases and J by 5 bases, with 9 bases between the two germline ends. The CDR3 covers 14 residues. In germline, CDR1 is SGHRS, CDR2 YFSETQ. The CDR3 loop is CASSLEQGDQPQHF. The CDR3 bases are TGCGCCAGCAGCTTGGAGCAGGGCGATCAGCCCCAGCATTTT.

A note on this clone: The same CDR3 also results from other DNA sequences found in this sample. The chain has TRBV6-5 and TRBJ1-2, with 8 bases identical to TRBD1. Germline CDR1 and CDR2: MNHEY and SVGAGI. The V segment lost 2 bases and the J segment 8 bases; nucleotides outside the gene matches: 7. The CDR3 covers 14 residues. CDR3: CASSYTGQGAGYTF. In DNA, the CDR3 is TGTGCCAGCAGTTACACCGGACAGGGCGCAGGCTACACCTTC.

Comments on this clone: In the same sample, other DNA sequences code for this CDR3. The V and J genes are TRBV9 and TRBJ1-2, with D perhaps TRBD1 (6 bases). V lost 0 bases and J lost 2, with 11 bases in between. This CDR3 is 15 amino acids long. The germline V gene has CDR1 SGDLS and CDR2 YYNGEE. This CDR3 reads CASSVDPGQNYGYTF. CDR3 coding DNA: TGTGCCAGCAGCGTAGATCCCGGACAGAACTATGGCTACACCTTC.

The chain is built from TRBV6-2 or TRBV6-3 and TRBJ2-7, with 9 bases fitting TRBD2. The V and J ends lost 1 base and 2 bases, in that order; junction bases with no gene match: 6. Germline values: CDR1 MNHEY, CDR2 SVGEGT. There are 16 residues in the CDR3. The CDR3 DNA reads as TGTGCCAGCAGTTACTACGAACAGCGGGGGGCCTACGAGCAGTACTTC. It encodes CASSYYEQRGAYEQYF.

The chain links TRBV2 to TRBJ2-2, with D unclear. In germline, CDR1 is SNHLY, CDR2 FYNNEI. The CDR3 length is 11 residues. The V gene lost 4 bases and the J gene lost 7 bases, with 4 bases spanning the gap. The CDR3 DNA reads TGTGCCAGCAGTGCGGTCGGGGAGCTGTTTTTT. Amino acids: CASSAVGELFF.

CDR3 sequence reads: CASSAPGQPQHF. DNA for the CDR3: TGTGCCAGCAGCGCCCCGGGGCAGCCCCAGCATTTT. V gene TRBV9 combines with J gene TRBJ1-5; D is undetermined. CDR3 size: 12 residues. Germline lookup yields CDR1 SGDLS and CDR2 YYNGEE. Trimming pared 3 bases from V and 7 bases from J, leaving 8 bases between.

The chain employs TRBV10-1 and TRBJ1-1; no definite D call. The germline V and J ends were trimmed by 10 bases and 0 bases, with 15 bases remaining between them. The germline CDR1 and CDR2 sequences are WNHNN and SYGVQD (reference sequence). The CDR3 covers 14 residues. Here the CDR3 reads CANRGGDMNTEAFF. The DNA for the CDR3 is TGCGCCAATCGGGGTGGGGATATGAACACTGAAGCTTTCTTT.

The CDR3 sequence is CASSTETASYEQYF. The DNA of the CDR3 is TGTGCCAGCAGCACGGAGACAGCCTCCTACGAGCAGTACTTC. The chain has TRBV28 and TRBJ2-7; the D gene is possibly TRBD1 (5 bases). The V gene lost 6 bases and the J gene lost 0 bases, with 12 bases spanning the gap. This CDR3 spans 14 amino acids. Per the germline V gene, CDR1 is MDHEN and CDR2 is SYDVKM.

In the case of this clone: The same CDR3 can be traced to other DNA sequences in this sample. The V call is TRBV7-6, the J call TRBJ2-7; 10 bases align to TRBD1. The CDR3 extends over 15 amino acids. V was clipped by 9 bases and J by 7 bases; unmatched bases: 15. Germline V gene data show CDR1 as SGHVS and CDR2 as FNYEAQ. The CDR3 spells CASRPTRGTGEEQYF. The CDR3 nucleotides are TGTGCCAGTAGACCGACCCGGGGGACAGGGGAGGAGCAGTACTTC.

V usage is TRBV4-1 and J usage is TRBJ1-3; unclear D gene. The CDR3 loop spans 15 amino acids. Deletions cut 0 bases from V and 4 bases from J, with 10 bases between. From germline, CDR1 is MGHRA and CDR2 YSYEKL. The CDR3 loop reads CASSQDMAVGNTIYF. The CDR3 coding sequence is TGCGCCAGCAGCCAAGATATGGCAGTCGGAAACACCATATATTTT.

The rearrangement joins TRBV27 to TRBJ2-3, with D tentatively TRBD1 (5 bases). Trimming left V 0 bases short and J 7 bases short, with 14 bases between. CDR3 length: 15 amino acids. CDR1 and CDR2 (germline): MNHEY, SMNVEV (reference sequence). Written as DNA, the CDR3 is TGTGCCAGCAGTTTATCCAGGGTTTGGGAAAATACGCAGTATTTT. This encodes CASSLSRVWENTQYF.

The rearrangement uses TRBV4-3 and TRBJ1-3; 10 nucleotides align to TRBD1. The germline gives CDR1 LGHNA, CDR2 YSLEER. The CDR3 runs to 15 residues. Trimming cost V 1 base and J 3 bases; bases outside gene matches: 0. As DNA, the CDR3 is TGCGCCAGCAGCCAAGGGACAGGGGGTGGAAACACCATATATTTT. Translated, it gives CASSQGTGGGNTIYF.

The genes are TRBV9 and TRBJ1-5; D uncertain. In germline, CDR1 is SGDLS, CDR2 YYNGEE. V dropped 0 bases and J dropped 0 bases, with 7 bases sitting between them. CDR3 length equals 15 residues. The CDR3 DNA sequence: TGTGCCAGCAGCGTAGGGCACGATAGCAATCAGCCCCAGCATTTT. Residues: CASSVGHDSNQPQHF. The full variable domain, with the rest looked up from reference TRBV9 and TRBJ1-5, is DSGVTQTPKHLITATGQRVTLRCSPRSGDLSVYWYQQSLDQGLQFLIQYYNGEERAKGNILERFSAQQFPDLHSELNLSSLELGDSALYFCASSVGHDSNQPQHFGDGTRLSIL.

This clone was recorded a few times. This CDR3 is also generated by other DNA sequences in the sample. The CDR3 bases are TGTGCCAGTAGTATTGGAGGGACCTATAATTCACCCCTCCACTTT. This gives the protein CASSIGGTYNSPLHF. V and J are TRBV19 and TRBJ1-6; D remains ambiguous. The CDR3 has 15 amino acids. V lost 3 bases to trimming and J lost 2 bases, with 8 bases between them. The germline V gene encodes CDR1 LNHDA and CDR2 SQIVND (reference sequence).

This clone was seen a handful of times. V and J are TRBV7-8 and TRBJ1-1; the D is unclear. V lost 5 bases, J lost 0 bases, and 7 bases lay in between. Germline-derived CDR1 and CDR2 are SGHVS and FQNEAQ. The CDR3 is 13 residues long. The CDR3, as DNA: TGTGCCAGCAGCCCGGGATTGAACACTGAAGCTTTCTTT. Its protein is CASSPGLNTEAFF. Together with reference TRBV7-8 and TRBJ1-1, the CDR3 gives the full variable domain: GAGVSQSPRYKVAKRGQDVALRCDPISGHVSLFWYQQALGQGPEFLTYFQNEAQLDKSGLPSDRFFAERPEGSVSTLKIQRTQQEDSAVYLCASSPGLNTEAFFGQGTRLTVV.

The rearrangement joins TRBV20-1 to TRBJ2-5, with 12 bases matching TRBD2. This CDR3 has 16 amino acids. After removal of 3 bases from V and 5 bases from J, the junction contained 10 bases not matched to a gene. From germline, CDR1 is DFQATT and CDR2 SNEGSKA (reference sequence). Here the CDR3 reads CSASRLAGGIMETQYF. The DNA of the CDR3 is TGCAGTGCTAGTAGGCTAGCGGGGGGGATCATGGAGACCCAGTACTTC.

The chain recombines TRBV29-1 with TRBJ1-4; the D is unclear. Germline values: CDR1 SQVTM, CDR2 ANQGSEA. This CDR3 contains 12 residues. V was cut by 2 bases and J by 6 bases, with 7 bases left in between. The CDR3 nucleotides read TGCAGCGTTGAATACCGAGATGAAAAACTGTTTTTT. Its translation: CSVEYRDEKLFF.

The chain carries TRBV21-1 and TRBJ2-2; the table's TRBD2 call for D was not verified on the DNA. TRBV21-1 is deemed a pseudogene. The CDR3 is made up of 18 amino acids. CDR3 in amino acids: CASSKRAGLATNTGELFF. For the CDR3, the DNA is TGTGCCAGCAGCAAAAGGGCCGGTCTAGCGACGAACACCGGGGAGCTGTTTTTT.